One and the same sample provided the 30 T cell receptor beta chains below, sequenced in a study of patients and donors after allogeneic stem cell transplantation. TCRdb redid the calling of the RT-PCR reads with MiXCR, one entry per CDR3 protein. Of fewer than 60,000 distinct CDR3 sequences detected, about 14% appear once; the ten largest clones hold about a third. The sample consisted of blood, either unsorted or a sorted T cell fraction (not recorded which). These receptors all come from a human donor who was either an allogeneic HSCT recipient or a stem cell or donor lymphocyte infusion donor (not recorded which). It is not recorded whose cells these are; they may come from a transplant donor.

In its sample, this clonotype was seen a few times. This sequence joins TRBV25-1 and TRBJ2-1, with 7 positions matching TRBD2. Trimming took 0 bases from V and 5 from J; bases not matched to a gene: 13. CDR1 is MGHDK, CDR2 SYGVNS, per germline. The CDR3 contains 18 residues. The chain's CDR3 is CASSEYFRAGNANNEQFF. The DNA of the CDR3 is TGTGCCAGCAGTGAATATTTTAGAGCGGGAAACGCAAACAATGAGCAGTTCTTC.

This clonotype was found a few times. The chain is built from TRBV7-9 and TRBJ1-1; TRBD1 is a possible D gene (5 bases). Trimming took 1 base from V and 3 from J, leaving 12 bases between them. Germline lookup yields CDR1 SEHNR and CDR2 FQNEAQ (reference sequence). The length of the CDR3 is 15 residues. CDR3 sequence: CASSLVKQVDTEAFF. CDR3 DNA: TGTGCCAGCAGCTTAGTGAAACAGGTTGACACTGAAGCTTTCTTT.

CDR3 sequence: CSVEGLPGRTLYNEQFF. CDR3 DNA sequence: TGCAGCGTTGAGGGTCTTCCCGGACGGACCTTATACAATGAGCAGTTCTTC. This chain uses TRBV29-1 with TRBJ2-1, with D unclear. The CDR3 loop spans 17 amino acids. V gave up 3 bases and J gave up 4 bases, with 22 bases separating them. Germline assignment: CDR1 SQVTM and CDR2 ANQGSEA.

This clonotype was seen ten or more times. The rearrangement uses TRBV3-1 and TRBJ1-2; a possible D gene is TRBD1 (5 bases). There are 15 residues in the CDR3. Trimming cost V 5 bases and J 8 bases, with 21 bases left between them. The germline V gene has CDR1 LGHDT and CDR2 YNNKEL (reference sequence). CDR3 region: CASSYFGTDVFGYTF. DNA of the CDR3: TGTGCCAGCAGCTATTTTGGGACTGACGTTTTCGGCTACACCTTC.

This chain joins TRBV7-6 and TRBJ2-1, with 14 nucleotides matching TRBD2. Germline CDR1 reads SGHVS; CDR2 reads FNYEAQ. V lost 5 bases to trimming and J lost 6 bases; unmatched junction nucleotides: 3. This CDR3 is built from 15 residues. The chain's CDR3 is CASSAGLAGVNEQFF. The CDR3 DNA follows: TGTGCCAGCAGCGCGGGACTAGCGGGAGTCAATGAGCAGTTCTTC.

This clonotype occurred a few times. The chain recombines TRBV29-1 with TRBJ2-7; 9 nucleotides align to TRBD1. The V gene's germline CDR1 is SQVTM and CDR2 ANQGSEA. Trimming removed 6 bases from V and 3 bases from J; junction bases left unmatched: 6. CDR3 length equals 13 residues. Here the CDR3 DNA reads TGCAGCGTCGGCGGGACAGGGAACTACGAGCAGTACTTC. It translates to CSVGGTGNYEQYF.

This clonotype has a handful of counts. The chain combines TRBV2 with TRBJ2-3; 13 nucleotides match TRBD2. With 5 bases clipped from V and 5 bases from J, the junction kept 7 bases outside the gene matches. The CDR3 runs to 16 residues. CDR1 and CDR2 from the germline V gene are SNHLY and FYNNEI. This CDR3 is CASSTQGLAGEDTQYF. In DNA, the CDR3 is TGTGCCAGCAGTACCCAAGGACTAGCGGGAGAAGATACGCAGTATTTT.

By proportion, this clonotype is medium-sized. This rearrangement joins TRBV5-1 to TRBJ2-7; D ambiguous. V was shortened by 2 bases and J by 5 bases, with 17 bases between the two germline ends. This CDR3 region has 15 residues. Germline-derived CDR1 and CDR2 are SGHRS and YFSETQ. CDR3 sequence: CASSFSPPPENEQYF. CDR3 DNA: TGCGCCAGCAGCTTTAGCCCCCCACCGGAAAACGAGCAGTACTTC.

This clonotype was seen many times. V gene TRBV20-1 combines with J gene TRBJ1-2; TRBD1 matches 7 bases. With V trimmed by 4 bases and J by 2 bases, 7 bases remained unmatched. CDR1 is DFQATT, CDR2 SNEGSKA, per germline (reference sequence). The CDR3 length is 14 residues. CDR3 residues: CSATGGPPNYGYTF. DNA of the CDR3: TGCAGTGCTACAGGGGGTCCCCCGAACTATGGCTACACCTTC.

This clonotype was seen only a few times. The genes are TRBV5-1 and TRBJ2-1, with D possibly matching TRBD2 (5 bases). Per germline, CDR1 SGHRS and CDR2 YFSETQ. Trimming stripped 7 bases from V and 3 bases from J, with 14 bases between. CDR3 length: 14 amino acids. The CDR3 DNA is TGCGCCAGCCTCCCGGGGAACCTCTACAATGAGCAGTTCTTC. This sequence encodes CASLPGNLYNEQFF.

This clonotype was seen only a few times. The V gene is TRBV25-1, the J gene TRBJ2-5; possibly TRBD2 for D (5 bases). Germline V gene sequence: CDR1 MGHDK, CDR2 SYGVNS. The CDR3 is 12 amino acids. V lost 2 bases, J lost 13 bases, and 14 bases lay in between. CDR3 DNA sequence: TGTGCCAGCAGTGAAAGTAGTGGACTGCTGTACTTC. This codes for CASSESSGLLYF.

In this sample, this clonotype turned up many times. The chain uses TRBV29-1 and TRBJ1-5, with D possibly being TRBD1 (5 bases). Germline V gives CDR1 SQVTM, CDR2 ANQGSEA. The CDR3 runs 15 residues. V was cut by 6 bases and J by 0 bases, with 15 bases left in between. The CDR3: CSVALGHFSNQPQHF. As DNA, the CDR3 is TGCAGCGTCGCCCTCGGACATTTTAGCAATCAGCCCCAGCATTTT.

This clonotype was picked up a small number of times. V and J are TRBV29-1 and TRBJ2-4; D remains unclear. In germline, CDR1 is SQVTM, CDR2 ANQGSEA. V was cut by 5 bases and J by 0 bases, with 14 bases left in between. The CDR3 loop spans 15 amino acids. The CDR3 region is CSVFGVGLAKNIQYF. The DNA of the CDR3 is TGCAGCGTTTTTGGGGTCGGGTTAGCCAAAAACATTCAGTACTTC.

The chain uses TRBV12-3 or TRBV12-4 and TRBJ2-1; D gene unclear. The CDR3 spans 14 residues. Trimming stripped 6 bases from V and 4 bases from J, with 13 bases between. DNA of the CDR3: TGTGCCAGCAGGGACGCGCCAATTTACAATGAGCAGTTCTTC. Encoded protein: CASRDAPIYNEQFF.

The chain has TRBV13 and TRBJ2-1; TRBD2 matches at 8 bases. This CDR3 spans 13 amino acids. V shed 10 bases, J shed 4 bases, and the junction held 6 bases outside the gene matches. The germline V gene has CDR1 PRHDT and CDR2 FYEKMQ (reference sequence). The CDR3 sequence: CANFSGVYNEQFF. The DNA for the CDR3 is TGTGCCAACTTTAGCGGGGTTTACAATGAGCAGTTCTTC.

At least ten counts were recorded for this clonotype. The V gene is TRBV27, the J gene TRBJ1-5; D not resolved. V lost 6 bases and J lost 3, with 12 bases in between. The CDR3 extends over 14 amino acids. Germline assignment: CDR1 MNHEY and CDR2 SMNVEV (reference sequence). The CDR3 DNA reads as TGTGCCAGCAGCCCTAACCCCAACAATCAGCCCCAGCATTTT. Translating gives CASSPNPNNQPQHF.

This clonotype was seen a handful of times. The V and J genes are TRBV5-5 and TRBJ2-7; D ambiguous. This CDR3 is 14 amino acids long. V lost 0 bases to trimming and J lost 6 bases, with 13 bases between them. Germline V lookup: CDR1 SGHKS, CDR2 YYEKEE (reference sequence). Written as DNA, the CDR3 is TGTGCCAGCAGCTTGGACCTCGGTTCAGGCGAGCAGTACTTC. Translation: CASSLDLGSGEQYF.

The genes are TRBV6-5 and TRBJ2-6, with D hard to call. The V and J ends lost 3 bases and 1 base respectively, with 10 bases between them. The CDR3 runs 16 residues. Germline V gene lookup returns CDR1 MNHEY and CDR2 SVGAGI. The CDR3 DNA follows: TGTGCCAGCAGTTATTTTCTAGGGTCTGGGGCCAACGTCCTGACTTTC. Translation: CASSYFLGSGANVLTF.

The J gene is TRBJ2-7, the V gene TRBV2; TRBD1 matches at 10 bases. Trimming removed 7 bases from V and 5 bases from J; junction bases left unmatched: 2. The germline gives CDR1 SNHLY, CDR2 FYNNEI. This CDR3 contains 12 residues. The CDR3: CASTGQGDEQYF. The CDR3 DNA reads as TGTGCCAGCACAGGACAGGGGGACGAGCAGTACTTC.

This clonotype was detected many times. The genes are TRBV12-3 or TRBV12-4 and TRBJ2-2; possibly TRBD2 for D (5 bases). The length of the CDR3 is 16 residues. Between the trimmed V and J ends, which lost 3 bases and 2 bases, there was a span of 13 bases. CDR3 in amino acids: CASSFTAGVNTGELFF. The CDR3 nucleotides read TGTGCCAGCAGTTTTACTGCCGGGGTAAACACCGGGGAGCTGTTTTTT.

A few counts support this clonotype. The CDR3 here is CASSPKQGSNYGYTF. The CDR3 bases are TGTGCCAGCAGCCCAAAACAGGGATCGAACTATGGCTACACCTTC. This rearrangement joins TRBV7-9 to TRBJ1-2; possibly TRBD1 for D (6 bases). The CDR3 length is 15 residues. The V end lost 5 bases, the J end lost 2 bases, and 15 bases lay between the germline ends. The germline CDR1 and CDR2 sequences are SEHNR and FQNEAQ (reference sequence).

This clonotype has a handful of counts. This chain joins TRBV21-1 and TRBJ2-6; the D segment call TRBD1 is taken from the table without a DNA check. TRBV21-1 is an annotated pseudogene. There are 15 residues in the CDR3. CDR3 sequence reads: CASSLRGSGANVLTF. In DNA, the CDR3 is TGTGCCAGCAGCCTTCGGGGGTCTGGGGCCAACGTCCTGACTTTC.

J is TRBJ2-7 and V is TRBV20-1; D possibly corresponds to TRBD2 (5 bases). With 3 bases removed from V and 0 bases from J, the gap between germline ends came to 12 bases. The CDR3 is 14 residues long. Germline assignment: CDR1 DFQATT and CDR2 SNEGSKA (reference sequence). Here the CDR3 DNA reads TGCAGTGCTAGGAGGGTCGGCACCTCCTACGAGCAGTACTTC. Protein sequence: CSARRVGTSYEQYF.

This clonotype was counted a few times. CDR3: CASSRSGTSGQNEQFF. CDR3 nucleotide sequence: TGCGCCAGCAGCAGAAGTGGGACTAGCGGACAGAATGAGCAGTTCTTC. The V call is TRBV5-1, the J call TRBJ2-1, with 11 bases fitting TRBD2. Germline V gives CDR1 SGHRS, CDR2 YFSETQ. The CDR3 length is 16 residues. V lost 4 bases and J lost 7; bases outside the gene matches: 10.

This clonotype has a handful of counts. This sequence joins TRBV6-5 and TRBJ2-2, with 10 bases matching TRBD1. Germline CDR1 reads MNHEY; CDR2 reads SVGAGI. V gave up 2 bases and J gave up 5 bases; unmatched junction bases: 14. CDR3 size: 19 residues. CDR3 protein: CASSYGGSRTGGLTGELFF. The CDR3 bases are TGTGCCAGCAGTTACGGAGGGTCGCGGACAGGGGGTTTGACCGGGGAGCTGTTTTTT.

The table lists this clonotype with a few counts. J is TRBJ2-2 and V is TRBV29-1; the match to TRBD2 covers 11 bases. V trimming: 6 bases; J trimming: 7 bases; junction bases outside the gene matches: 4. CDR3 length: 13 amino acids. CDR1 is SQVTM, CDR2 ANQGSEA, per germline. The CDR3 DNA reads TGCAGCGTCGATAGCGGGAGGGTCGGGGAGCTGTTTTTT. It codes for CSVDSGRVGELFF.

As for this clonotype: Since a much larger clone is just one base distant, this may be a read error. This likely comes from a read error, as the CDR3 has no conserved phenylalanine or tryptophan at its end. This chain joins TRBV5-5 and TRBJ2-1, with TRBD1 matching 8 bases. With 5 bases clipped from V and 2 bases from J, the junction kept 9 bases outside the gene matches. Germline assignment: CDR1 SGHKS and CDR2 YYEKEE (reference sequence). This CDR3 has 16 residues. CDR3 residues: CASSYPQGGAYNEQFS. The CDR3 DNA sequence: TGTGCCAGCAGTTATCCACAGGGGGGCGCCTACAATGAGCAGTTCTCC.

This chain links TRBV6-1 with TRBJ2-1, with 7 bases fitting TRBD1. The length of the CDR3 is 13 residues. V was pared by 6 bases and J by 9 bases, with 8 bases of the junction left unmatched. Germline V lookup: CDR1 MNHNS, CDR2 SASEGT. The CDR3 spells CASRGRGLGEQFF. The CDR3 coding sequence is TGTGCCAGCAGGGGCAGGGGGTTGGGTGAGCAGTTCTTC.

The chain has TRBV4-1 and TRBJ2-2; the D is unclear. Trimming removed 4 bases from V and 2 bases from J, with 14 bases in between. This CDR3 has 16 residues. Germline V gene sequence: CDR1 MGHRA, CDR2 YSYEKL. CDR3 in amino acids: CASSPGVGPNTGELFF. The DNA for the CDR3 is TGCGCCAGCAGCCCTGGGGTCGGGCCCAACACCGGGGAGCTGTTTTTT.

CDR3 in DNA: TGCAGTGCTAGAGATAGGCCGGGGGCGGGGACCCTCACCGGGGAGCTGTTTTTT. Encoded protein: CSARDRPGAGTLTGELFF. The chain carries TRBV20-1 and TRBJ2-2; D possibly matches TRBD1 or TRBD2 (6 bases each). Trimming stripped 0 bases from V and 4 bases from J, with 21 bases between. Per the germline V gene, CDR1 is DFQATT and CDR2 is SNEGSKA (reference sequence). The CDR3 totals 18 residues.